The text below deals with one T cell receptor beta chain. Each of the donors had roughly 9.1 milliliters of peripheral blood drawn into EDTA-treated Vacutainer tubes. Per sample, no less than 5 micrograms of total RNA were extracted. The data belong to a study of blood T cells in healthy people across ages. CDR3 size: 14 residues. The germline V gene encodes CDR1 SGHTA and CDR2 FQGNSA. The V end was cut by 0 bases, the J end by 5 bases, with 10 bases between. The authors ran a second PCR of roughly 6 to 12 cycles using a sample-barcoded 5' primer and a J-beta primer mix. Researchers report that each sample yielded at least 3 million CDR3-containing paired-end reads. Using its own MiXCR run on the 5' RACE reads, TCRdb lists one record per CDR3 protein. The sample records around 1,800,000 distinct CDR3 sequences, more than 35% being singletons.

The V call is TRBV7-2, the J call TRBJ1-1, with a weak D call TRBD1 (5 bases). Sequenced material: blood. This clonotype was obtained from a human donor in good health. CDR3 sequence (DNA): TGTGCCAGCAGCTTAGCAGGGGTGGAGACTGAAGCTTTCTTT. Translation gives CASSLAGVETEAFF.